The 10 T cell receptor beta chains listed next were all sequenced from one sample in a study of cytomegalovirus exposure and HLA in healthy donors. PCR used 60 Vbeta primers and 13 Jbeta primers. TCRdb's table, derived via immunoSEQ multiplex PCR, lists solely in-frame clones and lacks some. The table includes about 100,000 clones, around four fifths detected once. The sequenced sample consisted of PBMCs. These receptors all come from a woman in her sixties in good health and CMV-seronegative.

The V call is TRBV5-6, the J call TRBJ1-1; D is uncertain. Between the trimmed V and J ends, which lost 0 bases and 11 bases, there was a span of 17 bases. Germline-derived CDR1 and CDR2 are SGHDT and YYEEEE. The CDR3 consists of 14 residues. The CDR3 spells CASSLVGLNVMAFF. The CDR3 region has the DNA TGTGCCAGCAGCTTGGTCGGACTTAATGTGATGGCTTTCTTT.

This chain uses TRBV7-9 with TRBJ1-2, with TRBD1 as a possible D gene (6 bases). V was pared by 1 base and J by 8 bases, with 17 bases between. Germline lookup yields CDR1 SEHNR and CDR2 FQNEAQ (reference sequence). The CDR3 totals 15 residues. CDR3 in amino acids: CASSLGFGGAGGYTF. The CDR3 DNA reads TGTGCCAGCAGCTTAGGTTTCGGGGGGGCTGGAGGCTACACCTTC.

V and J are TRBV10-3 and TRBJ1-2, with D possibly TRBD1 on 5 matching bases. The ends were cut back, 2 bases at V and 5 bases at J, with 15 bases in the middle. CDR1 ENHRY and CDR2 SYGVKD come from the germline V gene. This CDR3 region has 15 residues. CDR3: CAISEGNRNGYGYTF. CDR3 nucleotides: TGTGCCATCAGTGAGGGGAACAGGAACGGATATGGCTACACCTTC.

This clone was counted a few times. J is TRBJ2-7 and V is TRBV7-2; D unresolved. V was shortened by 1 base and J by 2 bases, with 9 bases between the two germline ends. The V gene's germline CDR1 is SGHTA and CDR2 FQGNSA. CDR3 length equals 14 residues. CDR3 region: CASSLGPLTYEQYF. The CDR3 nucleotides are TGTGCCAGCAGCTTAGGCCCACTAACCTACGAGCAGTACTTC.

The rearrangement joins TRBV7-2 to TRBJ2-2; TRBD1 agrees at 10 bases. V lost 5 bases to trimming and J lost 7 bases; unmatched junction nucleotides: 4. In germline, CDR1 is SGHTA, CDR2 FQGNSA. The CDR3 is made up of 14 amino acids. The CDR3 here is CASSGQGGNGELFF. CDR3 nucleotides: TGTGCCAGCAGCGGACAGGGGGGAAACGGGGAGCTGTTTTTT.

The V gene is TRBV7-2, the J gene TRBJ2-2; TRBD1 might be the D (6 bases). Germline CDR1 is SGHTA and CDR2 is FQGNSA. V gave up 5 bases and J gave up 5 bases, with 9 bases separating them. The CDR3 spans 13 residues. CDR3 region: CASSERGTGELFF. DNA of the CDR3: TGTGCCAGCAGCGAAAGGGGGACCGGGGAGCTGTTTTTT.

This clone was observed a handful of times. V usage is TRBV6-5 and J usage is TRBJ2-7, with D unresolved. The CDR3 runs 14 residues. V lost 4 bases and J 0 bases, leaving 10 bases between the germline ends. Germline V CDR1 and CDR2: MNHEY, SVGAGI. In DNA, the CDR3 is TGTGCCAGCAGTTCATCAACGGTCTCCTACGAGCAGTACTTC. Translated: CASSSSTVSYEQYF.

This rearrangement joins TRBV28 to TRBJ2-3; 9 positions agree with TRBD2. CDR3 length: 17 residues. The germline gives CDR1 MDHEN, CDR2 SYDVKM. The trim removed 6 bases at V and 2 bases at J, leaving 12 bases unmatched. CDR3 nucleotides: TGTGCCAGCAGCGGTGTGGGGACTAGCAGACACACAGATACGCAGTATTTT. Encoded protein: CASSGVGTSRHTDTQYF.

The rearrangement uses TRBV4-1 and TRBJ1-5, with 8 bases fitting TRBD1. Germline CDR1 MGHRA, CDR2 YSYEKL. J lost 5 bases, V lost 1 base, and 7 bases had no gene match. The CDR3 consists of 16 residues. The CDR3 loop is CASSQAADRDYQPQHF. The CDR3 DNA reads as TGCGCCAGCAGCCAAGCTGCGGACAGGGATTATCAGCCCCAGCATTTT.

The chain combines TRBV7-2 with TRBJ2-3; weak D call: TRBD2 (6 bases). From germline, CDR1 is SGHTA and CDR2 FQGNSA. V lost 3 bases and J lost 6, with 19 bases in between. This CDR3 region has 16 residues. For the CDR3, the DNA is TGTGCCAGCAGCTTCAGACCCGCGGGGCCATCCGATACGCAGTATTTT. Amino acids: CASSFRPAGPSDTQYF.